These T cell receptor beta chains were read from a single sample in a study of OX40 agonist ivuxolimab in advanced cancers. Only in-frame clones appear in the TCRdb table, and some are missing; sequencing was by immunoSEQ multiplex PCR. The sample lists some 13,000 clones, about 90% occurring once. The sequences come from CD4+ or CD8+ T cells sorted from blood, collected in a trial of the OX40 agonist ivuxolimab. These receptors were taken from an adult with an advanced solid tumor such as melanoma, head and neck, liver or kidney cancer. Each CDR3 is given with its conserved first and last residue. A D gene is named only where the DNA matches it firmly. Where a row states a size, it is once, few, many or the class of an expanded clone; other rows omit it.

-	TRBJ1-1	-	TRBV30	CAWRASGNTEAFF	TGTGCCTGGCGGGCCTCAGGTAACACTGAAGCTTTCTTT
-	TRBJ2-1	TRBD2	TRBV27	CASSSGLAAYNEQFF	TGTGCCAGCAGTTCAGGACTAGCGGCTTACAATGAGCAGTTCTTC
once	TRBJ2-2	-	TRBV11-3	CASSDGDGELFF	TGTGCCAGCAGCGACGGGGACGGGGAGCTGTTTTTT
-	TRBJ2-2	-	TRBV5-1	CASSLEDTGELFF	TGCGCCAGCAGCTTGGAGGACACCGGGGAGCTGTTTTTT
-	TRBJ2-1	TRBD1	TRBV6-5	CATAQGVYNEQFF	TGTGCCACCGCACAGGGGGTTTACAATGAGCAGTTCTTC
-	TRBJ1-6	-	TRBV4-3	CASSPGGGAYNSPLHF	TGCGCCAGCAGCCCTGGGGGGGGCGCCTATAATTCACCCCTCCACTTT
-	TRBJ2-1	TRBD2	TRBV2	CAKAWTSGGLMQFF	TGTGCCAAGGCGTGGACTAGCGGGGGGTTGATGCAGTTCTTC
-	TRBJ2-2	TRBD2	TRBV18	CASSPLDSGGTGELFF	TGTGCCAGCTCACCTTTGGACTCGGGGGGCACCGGGGAGCTGTTTTTT
-	TRBJ2-5	TRBD2	TRBV7-2	CASSLGAGAGETQYF	TGTGCCAGCAGCTTAGGGGCGGGAGCTGGAGAGACCCAGTACTTC
-	TRBJ1-2	TRBD1	TRBV29-1	CSVVQGDGYTF	TGCAGCGTTGTGCAGGGGGATGGCTACACCTTC
once	TRBJ2-7	TRBD1	TRBV14	CASSPWGTGVDEQYF	TGTGCCAGCAGCCCCTGGGGGACAGGGGTTGACGAGCAGTACTTC
-	TRBJ2-5	TRBD1	TRBV4-1	CASSRTTGEETQYF	TGCGCCAGCAGCCGAACGACAGGGGAAGAGACCCAGTACTTC
few	TRBJ2-5	-	TRBV30	CAWRPRVYQETQYF	TGTGCCTGGAGGCCCAGGGTATACCAAGAGACCCAGTACTTC
-	TRBJ2-1	-	TRBV7-9	CASSLSREYNEQFF	TGTGCCAGCAGCTTATCCAGGGAATACAATGAGCAGTTCTTC
once	TRBJ1-2	TRBD1	TRBV9	CASSTSGTGETYGYTF	TGTGCCAGCAGCACCTCCGGGACAGGGGAGACCTATGGCTACACCTTC
-	TRBJ2-5	-	TRBV11-2	CASSPEGGETQYF	TGTGCCAGCAGCCCGGAGGGGGGGGAGACCCAGTACTTC
-	TRBJ1-5	-	TRBV30	CAWSVGQGTQPQHF	TGTGCCTGGAGTGTGGGGCAGGGAACCCAGCCCCAGCATTTT